Following are 8 T cell receptor beta chains from one sample sequenced in a study of identical twins. TCRdb analysed the 5' RACE reads with MiXCR anew, one entry per CDR3 protein. The sample gives roughly 700,000 distinct CDR3 sequences, 8.5% to 9% of which show up once; 0.85% to 1% is in the top ten. These data are also associated with another study on yellow fever vaccine responses in identical twins.

The sequenced material came from PBMCs. Source of these receptors: a woman aged 18-29 years in good health.

In its sample, this clonotype was seen many times. This sequence joins TRBV7-8 and TRBJ2-2; a possible D gene is TRBD2 (7 bases). Deletions cut 5 bases from V and 5 bases from J, with 15 bases between. Looked up from germline, CDR1 is SGHVS and CDR2 is FQNEAQ. The CDR3 contains 15 residues. CDR3 protein: CASSPGGADTGELFF. The CDR3 region has the DNA TGTGCCAGCAGCCCTGGGGGGGCCGATACCGGGGAGCTGTTTTTT.

This clonotype appeared many times. This chain connects TRBV12-3 or TRBV12-4 to TRBJ2-1, with D tentatively TRBD1 (5 bases). With 5 bases removed from V and 6 bases from J, the gap between germline ends came to 11 bases. This CDR3 region has 13 residues. In DNA form, the CDR3 reads TGTGCCAGCAGTAACGACAGAGGCAATGAGCAGTTCTTC. Its protein product is CASSNDRGNEQFF.

The chain has TRBV12-3 or TRBV12-4 and TRBJ2-7, with D perhaps matching TRBD2 (6 bases). V lost 5 bases to trimming and J lost 4 bases, with 18 bases between them. The CDR3 has 15 amino acids. The CDR3: CASSHRDLNRYEQYF. Here the CDR3 DNA reads TGTGCCAGCAGTCACCGGGACTTGAATCGGTACGAGCAGTACTTC.

The rearrangement links TRBV3-1 to TRBJ2-2; 7 bases align to TRBD1. With V trimmed by 3 bases and J by 4 bases, 5 bases remained unmatched. In germline, CDR1 is LGHDT, CDR2 YNNKEL (reference sequence). This CDR3 has 15 amino acids. CDR3 sequence: CASSHSDRTTGELFF. The CDR3 coding sequence is TGTGCCAGCAGCCATTCGGACAGGACCACCGGGGAGCTGTTTTTT. The full variable domain, in which reference TRBV3-1 and TRBJ2-2 provide the parts outside the CDR3, is DTAVSQTPKYLVTQMGNDKSIKCEQNLGHDTMYWYKQDSKKFLKIMFSYNNKELIINETVPNRFSPKSPDKAHLNLHINSLELGDSAVYFCASSHSDRTTGELFFGEGSRLTVL.

This clonotype was picked up a small number of times. The chain is built from TRBV28 and TRBJ2-2; D ambiguous. Germline CDR1 reads MDHEN; CDR2 reads SYDVKM. Trimming took off 7 bases at V and 0 bases at J, with 12 bases between the two ends. This CDR3 is built from 15 residues. CDR3 loop: CASIPVTANTGELFF. The CDR3 DNA reads as TGTGCCAGCATCCCGGTGACTGCGAACACCGGGGAGCTGTTTTTT.

The chain has TRBV12-3 or TRBV12-4 and TRBJ2-3, with TRBD2 matching 13 bases. This CDR3 spans 17 amino acids. The V segment lost 2 bases and the J segment 0 bases; nucleotides outside the gene matches: 2. CDR3 sequence (DNA): TGTGCCAGCAGTTTATCACTAGCGGGGGGGAGCACAGATACGCAGTATTTT. It encodes CASSLSLAGGSTDTQYF.

This clonotype was found many times. The chain carries TRBV27 and TRBJ2-5; D unclear. Germline-derived CDR1 and CDR2 are MNHEY and SMNVEV (reference sequence). CDR3 size: 10 residues. Trimming took 11 bases from V and 3 from J, leaving 7 bases between them. CDR3: CAGMKETQYF. CDR3 nucleotides: TGTGCCGGTATGAAAGAGACCCAGTACTTC.

This clonotype occurred a few times. The chain is built from TRBV3-1 and TRBJ1-4, with a possible D match to TRBD1 (5 bases). V shed 5 bases and J shed 8 bases, with 15 bases lying between them. Germline V CDR1 and CDR2: LGHDT, YNNKEL (reference sequence). The CDR3 totals 14 residues. CDR3 protein: CASSYQSAGEKLFF. DNA of the CDR3: TGTGCCAGCAGCTACCAGTCTGCAGGGGAAAAACTGTTTTTT.